A single sample is the source of the 17 T cell receptor beta chains below, sequenced in a study of regulatory T cells in long-lasting Graves disease. Sequencing libraries for TCR beta were prepared with iRepertoire HTBI primers and Arm-PCR of CDR3 regions. In TCRdb, the multiplex PCR reads were re-called with MiXCR into one record per CDR3 protein. The data hold about 520,000 distinct CDR3 sequences, with around 12% observed a single time. Documented time point: newly diagnosed GD, antithyroid drugs for less than 3 months. From PBMCs, RNA was extracted and then used to make the TCR library. The same specimen was also included in a second study, on T cells in Graves' hyperthyroidism and ophthalmopathy.

The specimen comprised peripheral blood mononuclear cells (PBMCs), sampled at new diagnosis, from a patient treated with antithyroid drugs. Every receptor here comes from a woman aged 25 to 39 with Graves disease.

This clonotype was seen many times. The V and J genes are TRBV30 and TRBJ2-5; 12 positions agree with TRBD2. There are 15 residues in the CDR3. With V trimmed by 0 bases and J by 5 bases, 4 bases remained unmatched. Germline V gene lookup returns CDR1 GTSNPN and CDR2 SVGIG (reference sequence). The CDR3 DNA reads as TGTGCCTGGAGTGTGGGACTAGCGGGTCCTGAGACCCAGTACTTC. Its translation is CAWSVGLAGPETQYF.

This clonotype was found many times. The chain couples TRBV28 to TRBJ1-2, with a weak D call TRBD1 (5 bases). V was cut by 2 bases and J by 0 bases, with 7 bases left in between. This CDR3 comprises 14 residues. Germline CDR1 and CDR2: MDHEN and SYDVKM. CDR3 nucleotide sequence: TGTGCCAGCAGTTTACAGGGAGCTAACTATGGCTACACCTTC. Encoded protein: CASSLQGANYGYTF.

This clonotype has at least ten counts. The rearrangement links TRBV10-2 to TRBJ2-7; 8 bases are shared with TRBD2. Germline trimming cut 6 bases from V and 2 bases from J; bases unmatched to any gene: 6. The CDR3 loop spans 14 amino acids. Germline V lookup: CDR1 WSHSY, CDR2 SAAADI. CDR3 residues: CASSLPGGPYEQYF. CDR3 sequence (DNA): TGCGCCAGCAGCCTTCCGGGAGGGCCCTACGAGCAGTACTTC.

This clonotype was observed a few times. J is TRBJ1-1 and V is TRBV20-1; D perhaps matches TRBD1 (5 bases). The germline V gene encodes CDR1 DFQATT and CDR2 SNEGSKA (reference sequence). Trimming removed 0 bases from V and 1 base from J, with 12 bases in between. The CDR3 runs 15 residues. The CDR3: CSARETGLGNTEAFF. The DNA of the CDR3 is TGCAGTGCTAGAGAAACAGGTCTCGGGAACACTGAAGCTTTCTTT.

This clonotype turned up a few times. The J gene is TRBJ1-4, the V gene TRBV5-6, with D perhaps matching TRBD1 (5 bases). V was trimmed by 0 bases and J by 2 bases, leaving 11 bases between them. The CDR3 spans 16 residues. The germline V gene encodes CDR1 SGHDT and CDR2 YYEEEE. CDR3 DNA: TGTGCCAGCAGCTTGGCCCGGGGGTTGACTAATGAAAAACTGTTTTTT. Translated, it gives CASSLARGLTNEKLFF.

This clonotype was counted at least ten times. The J gene is TRBJ2-5, the V gene TRBV30; no clear D. V was trimmed by 5 bases and J by 1 base, leaving 14 bases between them. From germline, CDR1 is GTSNPN and CDR2 SVGIG (reference sequence). This CDR3 contains 14 residues. The CDR3 protein is CAWRRAGFQETQYF. The CDR3 DNA reads as TGTGCCTGGCGTCGGGCCGGCTTCCAAGAGACCCAGTACTTC.

This clonotype was seen more than once but under ten times. The chain recombines TRBV30 with TRBJ2-1; the match to TRBD2 covers 10 bases. Germline V gene data show CDR1 as GTSNPN and CDR2 as SVGIG (reference sequence). The V gene end was trimmed by 0 bases and the J gene end by 6 bases; junction bases not matched to a gene: 2. The CDR3 extends over 14 amino acids. The CDR3 is CAWSVLAGANEQFF. The CDR3 nucleotides read TGTGCCTGGAGTGTGCTAGCGGGAGCCAATGAGCAGTTCTTC.

The chain uses TRBV20-1 and TRBJ2-1; 12 bases align to TRBD2. V trimming: 5 bases; J trimming: 4 bases; junction bases outside the gene matches: 9. Germline assignment: CDR1 DFQATT and CDR2 SNEGSKA (reference sequence). This CDR3 region has 16 residues. In nucleotides, the CDR3 is TGCAGTGCTGGTCCTAGCGGGAGGGCCGGATACAATGAGCAGTTCTTC. It specifies CSAGPSGRAGYNEQFF.

This clonotype was observed many times. The chain has TRBV11-3 and TRBJ2-2; no reliable D call. Per the germline V gene, CDR1 is SGHNT and CDR2 is YENEEA. Trimming removed 5 bases from V and 4 bases from J, with 17 bases in between. This CDR3 comprises 16 residues. The CDR3 DNA reads TGTGCCAGCAGCCCGGTACGGCGTACTACCACCGGGGAGCTGTTTTTT. This encodes CASSPVRRTTTGELFF.

This clonotype was counted a few times. The chain employs TRBV6-5 and TRBJ2-2, with TRBD2 identical over 11 bases. The germline V gene has CDR1 MNHEY and CDR2 SVGAGI. This CDR3 comprises 17 residues. V dropped 4 bases and J dropped 4; count of bases not matched to a gene: 8. DNA for the CDR3: TGTGCCAGCAGTTGGGTAGCGGGAGGGCCAAGCACCGGGGAGCTGTTTTTT. Its translation: CASSWVAGGPSTGELFF.

This clonotype was found once. This rearrangement joins TRBV20-1 to TRBJ2-5; TRBD2 might be the D (6 bases). Between the trimmed V and J ends, which lost 3 bases and 5 bases, there was a span of 19 bases. Germline assignment: CDR1 DFQATT and CDR2 SNEGSKA (reference sequence). This CDR3 is 15 amino acids long. The CDR3 here is CSARLQGGGRETQYF. The CDR3 DNA reads TGCAGTGCTAGGTTGCAGGGAGGAGGGCGGGAGACCCAGTACTTC.

Many counts were recorded for this clonotype. The chain joins TRBV2 to TRBJ2-3; unclear D gene. The CDR3 is 14 amino acids. Between the trimmed V and J ends, which lost 3 bases and 2 bases, there was a span of 9 bases. The germline CDR1 and CDR2 sequences are SNHLY and FYNNEI. CDR3 sequence reads: CASSDASYTDTQYF. The CDR3, as DNA: TGTGCCAGCAGTGACGCCAGCTACACAGATACGCAGTATTTT.

This chain joins TRBV19 and TRBJ1-5; 10 bases align to TRBD1. This CDR3 region has 17 residues. Germline CDR1 is LNHDA and CDR2 is SQIVND (reference sequence). V lost 3 bases and J lost 0; bases outside the gene matches: 5. CDR3 amino acids: CASSIQRTGGSNQPQHF. Written as DNA, the CDR3 is TGTGCCAGTAGTATTCAGAGGACAGGGGGTAGCAATCAGCCCCAGCATTTT.

Only a few counts were recorded for this clonotype. This CDR3 reads CASRPDSREETQYF. The DNA of the CDR3 is TGTGCCAGCAGACCCGATTCCCGGGAAGAGACCCAGTACTTC. V is TRBV7-2 and J is TRBJ2-5; D unclear. Germline V lookup: CDR1 SGHTA, CDR2 FQGNSA. The CDR3 spans 14 residues. Trimming stripped 6 bases from V and 3 bases from J, with 14 bases between.

This clonotype showed up just a few times. This chain connects TRBV19 to TRBJ2-1; no definite D call. The CDR3 runs 15 residues. CDR1 LNHDA and CDR2 SQIVND come from the germline V gene (reference sequence). Trimming took 1 base from V and 0 from J, leaving 7 bases between them. The CDR3 is CASSIVLGSYNEQFF. As DNA, the CDR3 is TGTGCCAGTAGTATAGTATTGGGCTCCTACAATGAGCAGTTCTTC. Combining the CDR3 with reference TRBV19 and TRBJ2-1 gives the whole variable domain DGGITQSPKYLFRKEGQNVTLSCEQNLNHDAMYWYRQDPGQGLRLIYYSQIVNDFQKGDIAEGYSVSREKKESFPLTVTSAQKNPTAFYLCASSIVLGSYNEQFFGPGTRLTVL.

This clonotype was counted many times. The chain employs TRBV28 and TRBJ2-7; D gene ambiguous. Trimming removed 4 bases from V and 6 bases from J, with 10 bases in between. The CDR3 has 12 amino acids. CDR1 and CDR2 (germline): MDHEN, SYDVKM. Here the CDR3 reads CASSSISGEQYF. The CDR3 DNA sequence: TGTGCCAGCAGTTCTATTTCCGGCGAGCAGTACTTC.

In this sample, this clonotype turned up many times. The chain is built from TRBV2 and TRBJ2-3; 8 bases fit TRBD2. The CDR3 runs 14 residues. Per the germline V gene, CDR1 is SNHLY and CDR2 is FYNNEI. V dropped 6 bases and J dropped 3; count of bases not matched to a gene: 5. The CDR3 spells CASRGGRTTDTQYF. For the CDR3, the DNA is TGTGCCAGCAGGGGCGGGAGGACTACAGATACGCAGTATTTT. The full variable domain, rest sourced from reference TRBV2 and TRBJ2-3, is EPEVTQTPSHQVTQMGQEVILRCVPISNHLYFYWYRQILGQKVEFLVSFYNNEISEKSEIFDDQFSVERPDGSNFTLKIRSTKLEDSAMYFCASRGGRTTDTQYFGPGTRLTVL.